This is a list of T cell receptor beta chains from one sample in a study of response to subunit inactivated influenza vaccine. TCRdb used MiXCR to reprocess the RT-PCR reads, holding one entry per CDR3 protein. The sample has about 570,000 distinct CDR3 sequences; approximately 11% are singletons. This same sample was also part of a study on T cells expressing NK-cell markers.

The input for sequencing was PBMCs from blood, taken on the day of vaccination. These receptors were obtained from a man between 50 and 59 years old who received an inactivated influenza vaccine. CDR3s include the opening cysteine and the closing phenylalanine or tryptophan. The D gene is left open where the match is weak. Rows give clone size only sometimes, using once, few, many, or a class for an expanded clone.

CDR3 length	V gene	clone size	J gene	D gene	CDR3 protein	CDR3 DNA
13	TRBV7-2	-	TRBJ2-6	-	CASSTTPANVLTF	TGTGCCAGCAGCACAACACCGGCCAACGTCCTGACTTTC
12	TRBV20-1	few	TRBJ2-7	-	CSARRPAIEQYF	TGCAGTGCCAGGAGGCCGGCTATAGAGCAGTACTTC
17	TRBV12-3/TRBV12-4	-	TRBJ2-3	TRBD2	CASSPNSFAGASDTQYF	TGTGCCAGCAGTCCAAATTCGTTTGCGGGAGCGTCAGATACGCAGTATTTT
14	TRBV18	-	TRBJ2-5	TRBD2	CASSSAGGPETQYF	TGTGCCAGCTCGTCGGCGGGGGGTCCAGAGACCCAGTACTTC
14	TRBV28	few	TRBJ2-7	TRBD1	CASRATGQAYEQYF	TGTGCCAGCAGAGCGACAGGACAGGCCTACGAGCAGTACTTC
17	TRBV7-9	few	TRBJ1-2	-	CASSLGPGARLNYGYTF	TGTGCCAGCAGCTTAGGACCAGGGGCCAGACTAAACTATGGCTACACCTTC
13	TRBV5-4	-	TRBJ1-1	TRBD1	CASSRQGATEAFF	TGTGCCAGCAGTAGACAGGGGGCCACTGAAGCTTTCTTT
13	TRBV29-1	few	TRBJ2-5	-	CSVEVGVAETQYF	TGCAGCGTTGAAGTTGGGGTTGCAGAGACCCAGTACTTC
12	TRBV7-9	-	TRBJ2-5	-	CAITNFQETQYF	TGTGCCATAACCAACTTCCAAGAGACCCAGTACTTC
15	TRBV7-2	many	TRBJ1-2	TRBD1	CASSPGTGSNYGYTF	TGCGCCAGCAGCCCCGGGACAGGTTCTAACTATGGCTACACCTTC
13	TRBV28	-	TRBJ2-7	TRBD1	CASIQGSGSEQYF	TGTGCCAGCATACAGGGGTCCGGATCCGAGCAGTACTTC
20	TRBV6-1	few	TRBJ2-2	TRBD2	CASTAPRPAGGPGDTGELFF	TGTGCCAGCACTGCGCCGCGTCCAGCGGGAGGGCCAGGGGACACCGGGGAGCTGTTTTTT
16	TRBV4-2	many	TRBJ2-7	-	CASSQDWASVAYEQYF	TGTGCCAGCAGCCAAGATTGGGCTAGCGTTGCCTACGAGCAGTACTTC
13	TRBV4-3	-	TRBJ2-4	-	CASSQDGENIQYF	TGCGCCAGCAGCCAAGACGGCGAAAACATTCAGTACTTC
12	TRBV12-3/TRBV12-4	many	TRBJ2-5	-	CASSYTRETQYF	TGTGCCAGCAGTTACACTCGGGAGACCCAGTACTTC
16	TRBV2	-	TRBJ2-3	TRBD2	CASSEGKGLAGNTQYF	TGTGCCAGCAGTGAGGGGAAGGGACTAGCGGGAAATACGCAGTATTTT
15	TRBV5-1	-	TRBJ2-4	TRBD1	CASSFQGEAKNIQYF	TGCGCCAGCAGCTTCCAGGGGGAAGCCAAAAACATTCAGTACTTC
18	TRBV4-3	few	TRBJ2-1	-	CASSQGMAGWPPYNEQFF	TGCGCCAGCAGCCAAGGTATGGCAGGGTGGCCCCCCTACAATGAGCAGTTCTTC
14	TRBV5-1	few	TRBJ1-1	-	CASSFIRVGTEAFF	TGCGCCAGCAGCTTCATCAGGGTAGGCACTGAAGCTTTCTTT
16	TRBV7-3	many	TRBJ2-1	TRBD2	CASSPLATSGTNEQFF	TGTGCCAGCAGCCCCTTGGCCACTAGCGGGACCAATGAGCAGTTCTTC
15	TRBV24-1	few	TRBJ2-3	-	CATSDSRPVSDTQYF	TGTGCCACCAGTGATTCGCGACCGGTTTCAGATACGCAGTATTTT
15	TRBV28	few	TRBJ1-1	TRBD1	CASSLNTGEAVRAFF	TGTGCCAGCAGTTTAAACACAGGGGAGGCGGTGAGGGCTTTCTTT
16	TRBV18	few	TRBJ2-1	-	CASSPFGTNSYNEQFF	TGTGCCAGCTCACCATTCGGGACCAACTCATACAATGAGCAGTTCTTC
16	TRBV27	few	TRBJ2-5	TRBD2	CASSPGLAGGGETQYF	TGTGCCAGCAGTCCTGGACTAGCGGGAGGTGGCGAGACCCAGTACTTC
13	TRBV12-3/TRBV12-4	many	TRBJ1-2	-	CATSRAANYGYTF	TGTGCCACCTCCCGGGCAGCTAACTATGGCTACACCTTC
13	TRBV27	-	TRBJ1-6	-	CASNREPGSPLHF	TGTGCCAGCAACCGGGAACCAGGTTCACCCCTCCACTTT
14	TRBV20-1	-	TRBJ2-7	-	CSASKAGANYEQYF	TGCAGTGCTAGTAAGGCAGGGGCAAACTACGAGCAGTACTTC
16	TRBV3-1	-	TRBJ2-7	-	CASSLQISRVSYEQYF	TGTGCCAGCAGCCTTCAGATCTCGAGGGTTTCCTACGAGCAGTACTTC
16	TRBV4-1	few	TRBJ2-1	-	CASSQEVPDSYNEQFF	TGCGCCAGCAGCCAAGAAGTACCCGACTCCTACAATGAGCAGTTCTTC
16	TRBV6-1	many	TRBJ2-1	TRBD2	CASSQNSGSSYNEQFF	TGTGCCAGCAGTCAGAATAGCGGGAGCTCCTACAATGAGCAGTTCTTC
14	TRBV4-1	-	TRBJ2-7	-	CASSQVVRESEQYF	TGCGCCAGCAGCCAAGTGGTGAGAGAAAGCGAGCAGTACTTC
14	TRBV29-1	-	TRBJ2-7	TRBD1	CSVGQGYGPYEQYF	TGCAGCGTGGGACAGGGGTACGGCCCGTACGAGCAGTACTTC
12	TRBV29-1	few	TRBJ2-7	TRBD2	CSAETGGVEQYF	TGCAGCGCCGAGACGGGAGGGGTCGAGCAGTACTTC
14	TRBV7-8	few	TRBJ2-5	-	CASSPTRSQETQYF	TGTGCCAGCAGCCCCACTAGGTCCCAAGAGACCCAGTACTTC
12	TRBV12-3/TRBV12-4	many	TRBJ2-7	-	CASSLGGGEQYF	TGTGCCAGCAGCTTAGGAGGGGGTGAGCAGTACTTC
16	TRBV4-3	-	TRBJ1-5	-	CASSQDQGYSNQPQHF	TGCGCCAGCAGCCAAGATCAGGGGTATAGCAATCAGCCCCAGCATTTT
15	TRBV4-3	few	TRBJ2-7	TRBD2	CASSQERGGLREQYF	TGCGCCAGCAGCCAAGAAAGGGGAGGGTTGCGGGAGCAGTACTTC
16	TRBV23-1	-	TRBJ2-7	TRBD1	CASSSRRTGVFHEQYF	TGCGCCAGCAGTAGCAGAAGGACAGGGGTGTTCCACGAGCAGTACTTC
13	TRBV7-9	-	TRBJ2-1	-	CASSSQGPGEQFF	TGTGCCAGCAGTTCACAGGGACCGGGTGAGCAGTTCTTC
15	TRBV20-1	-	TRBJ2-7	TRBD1	CSAREPGQGFYEQYF	TGCAGTGCTAGAGAGCCGGGACAGGGTTTCTACGAGCAGTACTTC
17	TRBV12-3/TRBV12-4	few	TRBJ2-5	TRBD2	CASSGSRLAGNLETQYF	TGTGCCAGCAGCGGCTCCAGACTAGCGGGAAATTTGGAGACCCAGTACTTC
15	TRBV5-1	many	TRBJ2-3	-	CASSLGQEGTDTQYF	TGCGCCAGCAGCTTGGGGCAGGAGGGCACAGATACGCAGTATTTT
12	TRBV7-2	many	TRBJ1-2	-	CASSSGVGGYTF	TGTGCCAGCAGCTCAGGGGTTGGTGGCTACACCTTC
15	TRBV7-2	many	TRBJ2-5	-	CASSFHRDIQETQYF	TGTGCCAGCAGCTTCCACCGGGACATACAAGAGACCCAGTACTTC
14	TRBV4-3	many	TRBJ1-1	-	CASSQAEGNTEAFF	TGCGCCAGCAGCCAAGCTGAAGGGAACACTGAAGCTTTCTTT
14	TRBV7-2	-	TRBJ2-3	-	CASSLFGATDTQYF	TGTGCCAGCAGCTTATTTGGAGCGACAGATACGCAGTATTTT
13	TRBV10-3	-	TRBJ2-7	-	CAISESLGGEQYF	TGTGCCATCAGTGAGTCGTTGGGTGGCGAGCAGTACTTC